Sequencing of this TCR beta chain was carried out in a study of neurological immune-mediated disorders (dated by TCRdb to the late 2010s). Study-wide context: Among the roughly 34 multiple sclerosis patients, relapsing-remitting MS accounted for about 31 and secondary progressive MS accounted for 3. The 95 to 120 TCR-beta libraries covered PBMC samples along with longitudinal samples, technical triplicates, and paired sorted CD4+ and CD8+ T-cell subsets. The cohort comprised 65 to 75 subjects: approximately 15 HAM/TSP patients, around 34 multiple sclerosis patients and about 20 healthy controls. The study compared peripheral blood TCR-beta repertoires of HTLV-I-associated myelopathy (HAM/TSP) patients, multiple sclerosis patients and healthy controls using UMI-based sequencing.

In its sample, this clonotype was seen a few times. Which antigen it targets is not known. No qualities accompany the bases; no much larger clone lies one base away. From the cysteine up to the phenylalanine, the CDR3 has a length of 19 residues. The sequence is cut down to CDR3 DNA, 57 bases in frame from base 1. Unmatched junction bases come to 11, with V trimmed by 1 base and J by 2 bases. What the authors observed across the whole study: TCR clonal expansion was greatest in HAM/TSP patients and smallest in MS patients, who ranked below even healthy controls. No identical CDR3 amino acid sequences were found to be shared among expanded clones across subjects, suggesting that TCR-beta repertoires were private in all groups. In a phylogenetic analysis, the repertoires of 18 out of 34 MS patients fell into a single cluster of related CDR3 sequences, pointing to a possible signature at the repertoire level. No clinical or MRI features were associated with the MS cluster, and the authors said that larger cohorts are needed.

cDNA was synthesized by template-switch 5'RACE using a primer carrying a 10-nucleotide random unique molecular identifier by which each TCR transcript was tagged. Every sequencing run covered 15-18 subjects and yielded more than 200 million TCR-beta sequences. The RNeasy kit was used for extraction of total RNA. TCR-beta VDJ regions were amplified with primers for the TCR constant region and the 5'RACE anchor, using the KAPA Real-time Library Amplification kit. Sample indexes and Illumina adaptors were added in a first PCR, after which library yield was increased in a second PCR. After Ampure bead purification, the TCR product of roughly 650 bp was size-selected on a 2% E-gel SizeSelection system. Library quality was checked on a Bioanalyzer, concentration was measured with Qubit, and libraries were quantified with the Kapa Library Quantification kit before pooling. An Illumina HiSeq 2500 was used to sequence the libraries paired-end at 2 x 150 bp. To increase sequence diversity, roughly 24-32% phiX was spiked into each library pool. Turning to the authors' computational methods: Quality-filtered reads were processed with the UMI-based MiGEC pipeline, which removed over 75% of raw TCR sequences during error correction. VDJ genes were aligned to IMGT germline references, and each clonotype was defined by a unique CDR3 amino acid sequence together with V-J genes. VDJtools evaluated clonal expansion, Shannon diversity and CDR3 relatedness (CalcPairwiseDistances, ClusterSamples); CLCbio workbench built phylogenetic trees. A clone was classed as expanded if it had 8 or more unique UMIs, a cutoff based on coefficient-of-variation modelling across technical triplicates. TCRdb ran its own pipeline on the public reads, namely fastp trimming at Q25 and MiXCR clone calling, and kept in-frame beta chains. Every distinct CDR3 protein forms one entry, paired with its most common genes and DNA. These V and J calls rely on TCRdb rather than the paper's analysis. This sample is represented by 55,000 to 65,000 distinct CDR3 sequences; 3.5% to 4.5% of them were singletons. The top ten hold under 2.5% of the sample.

Unsorted PBMC libraries were generated from 2 million PBMCs stored in RNAlater at -80 °C until RNA extraction. The multiple sclerosis patients were enrolled in a US clinical protocol that evaluated disease progression with magnetic resonance imaging. PBMCs were separated from peripheral blood using Ficoll-Hypaque density gradient centrifugation and then cryopreserved in liquid nitrogen. The V gene is TRBV12-3 or TRBV12-4 and the J gene is TRBJ2-1; TRBD2 agrees with 10 junctional bases. The source is a woman between 45 and 65 years old with multiple sclerosis. Specimen: PBMCs. The CDR3 is CASSLEGLAGASPYNEQFF. At the DNA level, the sequence is TGTGCCAGCAGTTTAGAGGGGCTAGCGGGAGCCAGCCCCTACAATGAGCAGTTCTTC.